Listed below are T cell receptor beta chains from one sample, sequenced in a study of blood T cell repertoires in COVID-19. Produced via immunoSEQ multiplex PCR; TCRdb's table is partial and in-frame only. This table holds 130,000 to 150,000 clones, more than 80% found once. Sequences were obtained from peripheral blood. The receptor source for this set is a woman aged 55-69 years with active COVID-19. CDR3s include the opening cysteine and the closing phenylalanine or tryptophan. D genes are given only for firm matches. Where a row states a size, it is once, few, many or the class of an expanded clone; other rows omit it.

clone size,V gene,D gene,J gene,CDR3 length,CDR3 DNA,CDR3 protein
.,TRBV11-2,TRBD1,TRBJ1-2,14,TGTGCCAGCAGCTTAGCTGGGACAGGGGAGAGTACCACCTTC,CASSLAGTGESTTF
once,TRBV6-2/TRBV6-3,TRBD1,TRBJ2-1,16,TGTGCCAGCAGCAAAATGGACAGGGGCCTATACAATGAGCAGTTCTTC,CASSKMDRGLYNEQFF
once,TRBV3-1/TRBV3-2,TRBD2,TRBJ2-2,16,TGTGCCAGCAGACCCCTAGCGGGAGGGCCGAACGGGGAGCTGTTTTTT,CASRPLAGGPNGELFF
.,TRBV7-2,.,TRBJ2-7,13,TGTGCCAGCAGCTTAGTGGCGGGACACGAGCAGTACTTC,CASSLVAGHEQYF
once,TRBV19,TRBD2,TRBJ2-5,14,TGTGCCAGTAGCGGGAGGGCCAGGGGAGAGACCCAGTACTTC,CASSGRARGETQYF
.,TRBV19,.,TRBJ2-3,17,TGTGCCAGTAGTATTTTTGCTAGCGGAGGGGGGGGAGATACGCAGTATTTT,CASSIFASGGGGDTQYF
.,TRBV6-2/TRBV6-3,.,TRBJ1-3,19,TGTGCCAGCAGTACCCGAGGCAGGGTCCACCGAACCTCTGGAAACACCATATATTTT,CASSTRGRVHRTSGNTIYF
.,TRBV6-5,.,TRBJ2-2,15,TGTGCCAGCAGCAAAAGCGGCGCGAACACCGGGGAGCTGTTTTTT,CASSKSGANTGELFF
.,TRBV29-1,.,TRBJ1-1,11,TGCAGCGTTGCCCAGGGGTCTGAAGCTTTCTTT,CSVAQGSEAFF
.,TRBV5-1,TRBD1,TRBJ2-7,15,TGCGCCAGCAGTTCAGGGGGGACAGGGGTCTACGAGCAGTACTTC,CASSSGGTGVYEQYF
.,TRBV11-3,.,TRBJ1-5,15,TGTGCCAGCAGCTTAGATCAGGGAGGGGGGCAGCCCCAGCATTTT,CASSLDQGGGQPQHF